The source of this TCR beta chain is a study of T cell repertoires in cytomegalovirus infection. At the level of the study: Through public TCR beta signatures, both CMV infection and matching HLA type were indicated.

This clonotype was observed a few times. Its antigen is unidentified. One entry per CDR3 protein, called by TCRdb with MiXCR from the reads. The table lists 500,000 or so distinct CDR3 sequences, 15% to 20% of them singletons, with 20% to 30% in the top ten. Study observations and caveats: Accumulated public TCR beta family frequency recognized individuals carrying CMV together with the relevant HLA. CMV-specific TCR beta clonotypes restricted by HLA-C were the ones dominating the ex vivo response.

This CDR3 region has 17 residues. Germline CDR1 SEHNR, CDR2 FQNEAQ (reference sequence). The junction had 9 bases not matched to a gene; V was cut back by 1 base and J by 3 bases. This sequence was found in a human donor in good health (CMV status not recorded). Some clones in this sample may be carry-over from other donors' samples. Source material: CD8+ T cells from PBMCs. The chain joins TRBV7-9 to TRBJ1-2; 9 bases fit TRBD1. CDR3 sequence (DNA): TGTGCCAGCAGCTTAGTGGGACAGGGTGACCTCTACTATGGCTACACCTTC. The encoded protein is CASSLVGQGDLYYGYTF.